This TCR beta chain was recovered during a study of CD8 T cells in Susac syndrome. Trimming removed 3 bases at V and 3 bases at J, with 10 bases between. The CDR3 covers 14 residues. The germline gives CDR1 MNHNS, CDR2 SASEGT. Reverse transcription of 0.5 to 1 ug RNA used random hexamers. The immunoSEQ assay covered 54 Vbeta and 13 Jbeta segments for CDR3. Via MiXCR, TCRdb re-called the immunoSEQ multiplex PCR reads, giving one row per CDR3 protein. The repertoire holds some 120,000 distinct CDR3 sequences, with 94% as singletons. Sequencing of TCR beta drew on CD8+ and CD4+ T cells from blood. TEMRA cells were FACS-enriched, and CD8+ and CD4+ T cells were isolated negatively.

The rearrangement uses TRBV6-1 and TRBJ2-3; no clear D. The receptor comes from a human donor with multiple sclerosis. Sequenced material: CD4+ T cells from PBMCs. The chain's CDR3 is CASSERGLTDTQYF. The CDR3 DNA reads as TGTGCCAGCAGTGAGCGCGGTTTGACAGATACGCAGTATTTT.